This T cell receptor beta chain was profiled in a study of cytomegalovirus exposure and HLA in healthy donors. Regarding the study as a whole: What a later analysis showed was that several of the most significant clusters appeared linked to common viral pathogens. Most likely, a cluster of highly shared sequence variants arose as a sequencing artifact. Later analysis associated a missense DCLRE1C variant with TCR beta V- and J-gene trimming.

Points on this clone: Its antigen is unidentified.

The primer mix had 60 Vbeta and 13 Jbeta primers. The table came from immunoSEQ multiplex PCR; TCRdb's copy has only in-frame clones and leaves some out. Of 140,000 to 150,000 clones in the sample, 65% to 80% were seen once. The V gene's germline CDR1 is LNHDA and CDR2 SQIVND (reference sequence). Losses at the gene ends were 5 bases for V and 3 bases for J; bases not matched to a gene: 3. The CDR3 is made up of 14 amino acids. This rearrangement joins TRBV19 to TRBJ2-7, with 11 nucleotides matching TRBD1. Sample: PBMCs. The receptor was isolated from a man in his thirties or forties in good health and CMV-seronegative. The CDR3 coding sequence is TGTGCCAGTAGTGACGGGACAGGGGGCTACGAGCAGTACTTC. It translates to CASSDGTGGYEQYF.